The present T cell receptor beta chain was sequenced within a study of cytomegalovirus exposure and HLA in healthy donors. Study information: In a later analysis, it was reported that the 110 or so validation repertoires had been produced on the same platform as the roughly 610 repertoires belonging to the first cohort.

Concerning this clone itself: Its antigen is unknown.

Losses at the gene ends were 1 base for V and 2 bases for J; bases not matched to a gene: 4. The germline CDR1 and CDR2 sequences are MNHEY and SMNVEV (reference sequence). The CDR3 has 15 amino acids. Measured with immunoSEQ multiplex PCR; TCRdb has only the in-frame clones, and not every one. The table has around 74,000 clones, just under 85% seen once. General study results and limits: Many donors carried some public TCRs, although rarity characterized most TCR sequences. The study flagged roughly 150 TCR beta chains as cytomegalovirus-associated.

The rearrangement links TRBV27 to TRBJ2-7; 8 positions match TRBD1. The TCR was taken from a man younger than 40 in good health and CMV-seronegative. Sequencing used PBMCs. The CDR3 is CASSLWDRPPYEQYF. The CDR3 DNA is TGTGCCAGCAGTTTATGGGACAGGCCACCCTACGAGCAGTACTTC.